This T cell receptor beta chain was found in a study of cytomegalovirus exposure and HLA in healthy donors. Across the whole study: The 666 first-cohort repertoires shared a platform with the 110 or so validation repertoires, as reported in a later analysis.

With regard to this clone: Its antigen is undetermined.

Study-wide findings and caveats: In vitro checks showed that three CMV-associated chains really do target CMV antigens. Among TCR beta chains, those listed as cytomegalovirus-associated numbered under 200. The classifier, whose performance was assessed in both the original and validation cohorts, reportedly diagnosed cytomegalovirus status with high specificity and sensitivity.

Trimming removed 3 bases from V and 0 bases from J, with 12 bases in between. This CDR3 region has 16 residues. Germline V gene data show CDR1 as MNHEY and CDR2 as SMNVEV (reference sequence). Using immunoSEQ multiplex PCR, the repertoire was profiled, and TCRdb retains in-frame clones only, with some absent. The table shows about 200,000 clones, with 75% to 85% occurring only once. The sequence came from a woman aged 25 to 45 in good health and CMV-seropositive. The V gene is TRBV27, the J gene TRBJ2-1; D uncertain. Material for sequencing was PBMCs. The CDR3 DNA reads as TGTGCCAGCAGTTTGGCCGGGTTGAGCTCCTACAATGAGCAGTTCTTC. Translation gives CASSLAGLSSYNEQFF.